This entry is about one T cell receptor (beta chain). These data come from a study of Ad26.COV2.S vaccination and SARS-CoV-2 variants. Described treatment: approximately 18 received Ad26.COV2.S at low or high dose, single or two shots; a few received placebo; per-sample allocation not given. Material that was analyzed had been drawn on day 63 after the first vaccine or placebo injection. Only in-frame clones appear in the TCRdb table, and some are missing; sequencing was by immunoSEQ multiplex PCR. The sample includes 450,000 to 550,000 clones, roughly 89% of them seen just once. The germline gives CDR1 MNHEY, CDR2 SVGEGT. V was pared by 5 bases and J by 4 bases, with 14 bases between. The CDR3 is 14 amino acids.

The source of this sequence is a person between 18 and 59 years old who received the Ad26.COV2.S COVID-19 vaccine or a placebo. The specimen was peripheral blood, collected in a trial of Ad26.COV2.S vaccine versus placebo. The J gene is TRBJ1-2, the V gene TRBV6-2 or TRBV6-3; tentatively, D is TRBD1 (6 bases). The CDR3 DNA is TGTGCCAGCAGTCCCCGACAGGAGGCCTATGGCTACACCTTC. Protein sequence: CASSPRQEAYGYTF.